The clone carrying this T cell receptor beta chain was detected many times. As yet, its antigen is unknown. The lymph nodes were axillary draining lymph nodes from breast cancer patients. Germline V lookup: CDR1 MNHEY, CDR2 SVGAGI. Trimming removed 5 bases from V and 2 bases from J, with 21 bases in between. The CDR3 is made up of 17 amino acids. This sample stems from a study of breast tumors, draining lymph nodes, adjacent tissues. General observations from the study: Luminal-like breast cancer showed significantly higher tumor–nontumor repertoire similarity than basal-like.

Each CDR3 protein is one row after TCRdb ran MiXCR on the multiplex PCR reads. The repertoire holds fewer than 300,000 distinct CDR3 sequences, with about 30% as singletons. This sequence was found in a female donor with breast cancer. Some clones in this sample may be carry-over from other donors' samples. The rearrangement uses TRBV6-5 and TRBJ1-2; tentative D call: TRBD1 (5 bases). The material sequenced was axillary lymph node tissue. In DNA form, the CDR3 reads TGTGCCAGCAGTCTTTACTCTACAGGATTCGAGAACTATGGCTACACCTTC. It translates to CASSLYSTGFENYGYTF.